The rows below give T cell receptor beta chains drawn from one sample of a study of T cells expressing NK-cell markers. From the 5' RACE reads, TCRdb lists one entry per CDR3 protein and no DNA. Recorded for this sample: around 550,000 distinct CDR3 sequences. The specimen was blood T cells: a sorted CD56 or NKG2C T cell subset, CD4+ or CD8+ T cells, or bulk PBMC T cells (not recorded which). The receptor set was obtained from a man aged 18 to 30 in good health. The CDR3 runs from the conserved cysteine through the conserved F or W.

TRBV5-1	TRBJ2-3	CASSRGLSGGRDTQYF
TRBV12-3/TRBV12-4	TRBJ1-6	CASSTAGSPLHF
TRBV2	TRBJ1-5	CASRGTNQPQHF
TRBV6-2/TRBV6-3	TRBJ1-5	CASSRTGGEPQHF
TRBV4-1	TRBJ2-3	CASSPTIGTDTQYF
TRBV5-4	TRBJ2-1	CASSSGLAGVTDEQFF
TRBV9	TRBJ2-1	CASSPAELADNEQFF
TRBV5-1	TRBJ2-5	CASSSGTSGKETQYF
TRBV7-9	TRBJ2-5	CASNTVRGGAEKTQYF
TRBV6-5	TRBJ1-2	CASVGGGDGYTF
TRBV5-1	TRBJ2-1	CASSPLGGLNEQFF
TRBV7-9	TRBJ1-2	CASSLGESPGHYGYTF
TRBV20-1	TRBJ2-1	CSARQAGSAYNEQFF
TRBV7-6	TRBJ2-2	CASSLEPGLAGDEPNTGELFF
TRBV29-1	TRBJ2-3	CSVEKRLAWADTQYF
TRBV9	TRBJ2-7	CASSVGTTGGYEQYF
TRBV5-1	TRBJ2-1	CASSLGGTGQNEQFF
TRBV19	TRBJ2-6	CASSIRGANVLTF
TRBV12-3/TRBV12-4	TRBJ2-5	CASSTHRGLETQYF
TRBV4-2	TRBJ2-7	CASSQPPGLASDEQYF
TRBV29-1	TRBJ2-2	CSVGPGSDTGELFF
TRBV29-1	TRBJ2-1	CSVEDLTTVWDEQFF
TRBV5-1	TRBJ2-2	CASSHMEPVNTGELFF
TRBV2	TRBJ2-3	CASSGVGGLAGSTQYF
TRBV19	TRBJ2-3	CASSTYPSDRGHLDTQYF
TRBV5-1	TRBJ2-4	CASSLHPSGRARLAKNIQYF
TRBV6-1	TRBJ2-1	CASQQGLSYNEQFF
TRBV20-1	TRBJ2-3	CSARARGQPRLTDTQYF
TRBV5-1	TRBJ2-1	CATTGSSYNEQFF
TRBV15	TRBJ1-5	CATSGDRGLGNQPQHF
TRBV29-1	TRBJ2-1	CSVEDRGLGEFF
TRBV14	TRBJ2-5	CASSRYAGTGLETQYF
TRBV6-2/TRBV6-3	TRBJ2-5	CASSISGVQETQYF
TRBV28	TRBJ2-7	CASSPPGQEQYF
TRBV11-3	TRBJ1-1	CASSQTPNTEAFF
TRBV7-9	TRBJ2-3	CASSAGQAISTDTQYF
TRBV20-1	TRBJ2-2	CSARYRDRGTGELFF
TRBV19	TRBJ2-6	CASSIRGQGARGANVLTF
TRBV20-1	TRBJ2-1	CSASLVGSYNEQFF
TRBV7-2	TRBJ2-5	CASSLDGGEETQYF
TRBV12-3/TRBV12-4	TRBJ2-3	CASSSGGKDTQYF
TRBV11-3	TRBJ2-1	CASSPADFLSYNEQFF
TRBV6-1	TRBJ2-3	CASSDRPGPSQYF
TRBV6-5	TRBJ1-5	CASSTNLLNQPQHF
TRBV6-5	TRBJ2-1	CASSSLFSGRFSSYNEQFF
TRBV7-8	TRBJ2-1	CASSATGLGPQFF
TRBV7-9	TRBJ2-1	CASSLRASPSNEQFF
TRBV5-1	TRBJ1-1	CASSLSVMNTEAFF
TRBV12-3/TRBV12-4	TRBJ2-3	CASATGTDTQYF
TRBV29-1	TRBJ2-7	CSVSGLGYEQYF
TRBV5-6	TRBJ2-1	CASCGLAGYDEQFF
TRBV2	TRBJ2-4	CASSGRGTKNIQYF
TRBV3-1	TRBJ2-3	CASSQEHDRGSLYF
TRBV7-9	TRBJ1-2	CASSLYTTANYGYTF
TRBV28	TRBJ2-5	CASSLPIQETQYF
TRBV7-3	TRBJ2-1	CASSLMPPGSASSYNEQFF
TRBV6-1	TRBJ2-1	CASKRGSLSDEQFF
TRBV20-1	TRBJ2-5	CSANRGSLTQYF
TRBV5-6	TRBJ2-7	CASSFRPELYEQYF
TRBV7-8	TRBJ2-2	CASSLKTSSNTGELFF